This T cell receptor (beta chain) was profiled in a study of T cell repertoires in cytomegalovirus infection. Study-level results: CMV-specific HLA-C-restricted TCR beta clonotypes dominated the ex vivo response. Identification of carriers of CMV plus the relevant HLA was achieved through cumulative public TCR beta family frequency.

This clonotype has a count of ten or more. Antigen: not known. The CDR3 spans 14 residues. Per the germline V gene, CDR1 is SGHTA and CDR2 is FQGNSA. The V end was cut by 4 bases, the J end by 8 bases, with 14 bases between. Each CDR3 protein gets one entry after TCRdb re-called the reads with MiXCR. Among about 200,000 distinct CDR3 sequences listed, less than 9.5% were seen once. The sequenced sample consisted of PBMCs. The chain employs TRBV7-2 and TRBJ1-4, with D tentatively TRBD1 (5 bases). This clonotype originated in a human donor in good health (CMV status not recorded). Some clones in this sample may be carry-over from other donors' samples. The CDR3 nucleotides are TGTGCCAGCAGCTCCCGGGGCCGCTGGGAAAAACTGTTTTTT. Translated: CASSSRGRWEKLFF.